The rows below give T cell receptor beta chains drawn from one sample of a study of blood T cell repertoires in COVID-19. The method was immunoSEQ multiplex PCR; TCRdb's version includes in-frame clones alone and lacks a portion of them. This sample has over 100,000 clones, with 85% to 90% found just once. The sample was peripheral blood. These receptors were collected from a human donor with acute or convalescent COVID-19. The donor label of this sample is uncertain. Each CDR3 is given with its conserved first and last residue. A D gene is named only where the DNA matches it firmly. Size is stated for part of the rows, as once, few or many counts, or as a class when the clone is expanded.

-	TRBV28	-	TRBJ2-5	TGTGCCAGCAGTTTGAGTGACAAGACTAAAGAGACCCAGTACTTC	CASSLSDKTKETQYF
-	TRBV18	-	TRBJ1-2	TGTGCCAGCTCACCAGTCGCACACCGAGACCATAACTATGGATACACCTTC	CASSPVAHRDHNYGYTF
-	TRBV5-1	TRBD1	TRBJ2-1	TGCGCCAGCAGCACGCAGATCTCAGGGGGCTCCTACAATGAGCAGTTCTTC	CASSTQISGGSYNEQFF
-	TRBV4-1	-	TRBJ2-3	TGCGCCAGCAGCCAAGGCGGCACCTTAAGGCCCACAGATACGCAGTATTTT	CASSQGGTLRPTDTQYF
-	TRBV6-5	TRBD1	TRBJ1-5	TGCGCCAGCACCACGGACAGGGGTAATCAGCCCCAGCATTTT	CASTTDRGNQPQHF
-	TRBV27	TRBD1	TRBJ2-1	TGTGCCAGCAGTATAGGACAGGGGGCGCATAATGAGCAGTTCTTC	CASSIGQGAHNEQFF
-	TRBV10-3	TRBD1	TRBJ1-1	TGTGCCATCGGACAGGGGACGCAGAACACTGAAGCTTTCTTT	CAIGQGTQNTEAFF
-	TRBV19	-	TRBJ1-2	TGTGCCAGTAGTATAGGCGGGGGGGTCCGCTATGGCTACACCTTC	CASSIGGGVRYGYTF
once	TRBV28	-	TRBJ1-4	TGTGCCAGCTGTATTCAGGGGTCTAATGAAAAACTGTTTTTT	CASCIQGSNEKLFF
-	TRBV25-1	-	TRBJ1-1	TGTGCCAGCGAGCCAGGGATTGGTTTGATAGGCACTGAAGCTTTCTTT	CASEPGIGLIGTEAFF
-	TRBV18	TRBD2	TRBJ2-7	TGTGCCAGCTCGGCAGGGACTAGCGGGTCCGAGCAGTACTTC	CASSAGTSGSEQYF
few	TRBV7-6	TRBD1	TRBJ2-7	TGTGCCAGCAGCTTTCGGGATTCGGTGGCGGGACAGGGAACCTACGAGCAGTACTTC	CASSFRDSVAGQGTYEQYF
-	TRBV28	-	TRBJ2-3	TGTGGCAGCTTTTCCCCCGGCACAGATACGCAGTATTTT	CGSFSPGTDTQYF
-	TRBV9	-	TRBJ2-2	TGTGCCAGCAGCGTAGCAGGGAACACCGGGGAGCTGTTTTTT	CASSVAGNTGELFF
-	TRBV27	TRBD2	TRBJ2-1	TGTGCCAGCAGGCGAAGCGGGAACCACAGGAATGAGCAGTTCTTC	CASRRSGNHRNEQFF
-	TRBV5-6	TRBD2	TRBJ2-1	TGTGCCAGCAGCTTGGAACTAGCGGGATATCTATCCTTGTTCTTC	CASSLELAGYLSLFF
-	TRBV4-2	-	TRBJ2-2	TGTGCCAGCAGCCGTGATGAAAGAGGCGAGGGGGAGCTGTTTTTT	CASSRDERGEGELFF
-	TRBV10-1	TRBD1	TRBJ1-2	TGCGCCAGCAGAACGACAGGGAAGAACTATGGCTACACCTTC	CASRTTGKNYGYTF
-	TRBV29-1	-	TRBJ2-3	TGCAGCGTTGAACTTTCCGGGGTGCCTAGCACAGATACGCAGTATTTT	CSVELSGVPSTDTQYF
-	TRBV7-3	-	TRBJ2-5	TGTGCCAGCAGCGCTACCGGGGGTGTGGGGCAAGAGACCCAGTACTTC	CASSATGGVGQETQYF
-	TRBV6-2/TRBV6-3	-	TRBJ1-5	TGTGCCAGCAGTTACTCGAAAGGGAGGGGTCAGCCCCAGCATTTT	CASSYSKGRGQPQHF
-	TRBV19	TRBD1	TRBJ2-2	TGTGCCAGTAGTATAGAGCAGGGGGCAGGTACCGGGGAGCTGTTTTTT	CASSIEQGAGTGELFF
-	TRBV7-2	TRBD1	TRBJ1-2	TGTGCCAGCAGCTTCGCCGACAGGGGAAGAAGAGGCTACACCTTC	CASSFADRGRRGYTF
-	TRBV20-1	-	TRBJ2-2	TGCAGTGCTAGTTTTCCATCGAACACCGGGGAGCTGTTTTTT	CSASFPSNTGELFF
-	TRBV7-9	-	TRBJ2-3	TGTGCCAGCAGCTTAGGGCAGACTAGTTCAGATACGCAGTATTTT	CASSLGQTSSDTQYF
-	TRBV5-1	-	TRBJ2-3	TGCGCCAGCAGCTTGTCTACGGGTTCTCCAGATACGCAGTATTTT	CASSLSTGSPDTQYF
-	TRBV6-5	-	TRBJ1-6	TGTGCCAGCAGTTACGAGGGCAGGTCACCCCTCCACTTT	CASSYEGRSPLHF
-	TRBV12-3/TRBV12-4	-	TRBJ1-1	TGTGCCAGCAGACAGATGAACACTGAAGCTTTCTTT	CASRQMNTEAFF
-	TRBV19	TRBD2	TRBJ2-1	TGTGCCAGTAGTATTCGAGGGAGGGGTGAGCAGTTCTTC	CASSIRGRGEQFF
-	TRBV2	-	TRBJ1-2	TGTGCCAGCAGTACCCAGGGGTTGGGGGGCTACACCTTC	CASSTQGLGGYTF
-	TRBV5-1	-	TRBJ1-2	TGCGCCAGCAGCTTCGACAGGAGGATGGGTGGCTACACCTTC	CASSFDRRMGGYTF
-	TRBV28	TRBD1	TRBJ1-6	TGTGCCAGCAGTTGGGGGACAGGGCATTCACCCCTCCACTTT	CASSWGTGHSPLHF
few	TRBV24-1	-	TRBJ2-2	TGTGCCACCAGTGAAACGACAGGGGAGCTGTTTTTT	CATSETTGELFF
-	TRBV28	-	TRBJ2-5	TGTGCCAGCAGTTGGAGGCAAGAGACCCAGTACTTC	CASSWRQETQYF
-	TRBV7-9	TRBD1	TRBJ1-2	TGTGCCAGCAGCCTGGACAGGGGAAACTATGGCTACACCTTC	CASSLDRGNYGYTF
-	TRBV28	TRBD2	TRBJ2-7	TGTGCCAGCAGTCCCTTTTCGGGGAGGGGTAACGAGCAGTACTTC	CASSPFSGRGNEQYF
-	TRBV6-2/TRBV6-3	-	TRBJ2-2	TGTGCCAGCAGCCTTATAACCGGGGAGCTGTTTTTT	CASSLITGELFF
-	TRBV4-2	TRBD2	TRBJ2-1	TGTGCCAGCAGCCAAGAGGGCAGCGGGACGGCGCGTGAGCAGTTCTTC	CASSQEGSGTAREQFF
-	TRBV7-8	-	TRBJ1-3	TGTGCCAGCAGCTTAGGCCCCCGGGGGTACGGAAACACCATATATTTT	CASSLGPRGYGNTIYF
once	TRBV29-1	-	TRBJ1-2	TGCAGCGTTGAGGACTCCTCCTATGGCTACACCTTC	CSVEDSSYGYTF
-	TRBV6-2/TRBV6-3	-	TRBJ1-5	TGTGCCAGCAGTTACATTTCGGGAAAGCCCCAGCATTTT	CASSYISGKPQHF
few	TRBV11-2	TRBD2	TRBJ2-7	TGTGCCAGCAGCTTAGGTCCTAGCGGGGCCTACGAGCAGTACTTC	CASSLGPSGAYEQYF
once	TRBV6-5	-	TRBJ2-6	TGTGCCAGCAGGAACACTGGGGCCAACGTCCTGACTTTC	CASRNTGANVLTF
-	TRBV7-3	-	TRBJ1-1	TGTGCCAGCAGCTCGCAGGCGAACACTGAAGCTTTCTTT	CASSSQANTEAFF
-	TRBV2	TRBD2	TRBJ2-7	TGTGCCAGCAGCTCCGAGCGGGGGGTCTCCTACGAGCAGTACTTC	CASSSERGVSYEQYF
-	TRBV7-3	TRBD2	TRBJ2-7	TGTGCCAGCAGCTTGACTAGCAGCTACGAGCAGTACTTC	CASSLTSSYEQYF
-	TRBV6-2/TRBV6-3	TRBD1	TRBJ1-1	TGTGCCAGCAGCCTTGGACAGGGATTGGGGAACACTGAAGCTTTCTTT	CASSLGQGLGNTEAFF
-	TRBV30	-	TRBJ1-1	TGTGCCTGGAATCGGGGATGGGCCACCACTGAAGCTTTCTTT	CAWNRGWATTEAFF
-	TRBV4-3	TRBD2	TRBJ2-7	TGCGCCAGCAGCCAGGCCCACCGGGACTACTCCTACGAGCAGTACTTC	CASSQAHRDYSYEQYF
-	TRBV9	-	TRBJ1-2	TGTGCCAGCAGCCCCCGTTTGGGGCGCTATGGCTACACCTTC	CASSPRLGRYGYTF
-	TRBV27	-	TRBJ1-2	TGTGCCAGCAGTTTATATGTCGGGGGGCGTGGGTTTCGCTACACCTTC	CASSLYVGGRGFRYTF
once	TRBV27	TRBD1	TRBJ1-1	TGTGCCAGCAGTCCATGGGACAGATTGAACACTGAAGCTTTCTTT	CASSPWDRLNTEAFF
few	TRBV6-2/TRBV6-3	TRBD2	TRBJ2-7	TGTGCCAGCAGTAAGGGACTAGCGGGCATTTACGAGCAGTACTTC	CASSKGLAGIYEQYF
-	TRBV15	-	TRBJ2-7	TGTGCCACCAGCAGAGACCCAGGGGTAGTGCAGTACTTC	CATSRDPGVVQYF
once	TRBV4-1	-	TRBJ2-7	TGCGCCAGCAGCCAAGATCCCCCCCAGGGAATGTACGAGCAGTACTTC	CASSQDPPQGMYEQYF
-	TRBV6-2/TRBV6-3	-	TRBJ1-5	TGTGCCAGCAGTTACTTTGTATCCAATCAGCCCCAGCATTTT	CASSYFVSNQPQHF
-	TRBV4-1	TRBD2	TRBJ2-2	TGCGCCAGCAGCCGATCAGCGGGAAATTCGGCCGGGGAGCTGTTTTTT	CASSRSAGNSAGELFF
-	TRBV9	-	TRBJ1-2	TGTGCCAGCACGGAGCGGGTCGGATCTCAATACACCTTC	CASTERVGSQYTF